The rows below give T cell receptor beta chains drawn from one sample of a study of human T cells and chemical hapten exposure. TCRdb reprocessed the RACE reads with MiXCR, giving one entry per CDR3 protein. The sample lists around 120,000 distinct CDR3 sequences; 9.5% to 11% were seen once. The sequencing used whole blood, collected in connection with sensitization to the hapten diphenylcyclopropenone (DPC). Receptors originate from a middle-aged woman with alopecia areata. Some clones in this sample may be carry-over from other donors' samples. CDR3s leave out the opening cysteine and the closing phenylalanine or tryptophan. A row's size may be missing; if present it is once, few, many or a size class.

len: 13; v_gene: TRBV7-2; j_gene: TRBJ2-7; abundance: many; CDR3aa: ASSPATGSSYEQY
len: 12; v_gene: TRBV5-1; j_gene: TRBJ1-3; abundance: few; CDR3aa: ASSPDSSGNTIY
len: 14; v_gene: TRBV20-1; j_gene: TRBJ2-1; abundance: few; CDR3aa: SARDGAGRNYNEQF
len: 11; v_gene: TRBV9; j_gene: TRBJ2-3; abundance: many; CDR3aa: ASGTGLTDTQY
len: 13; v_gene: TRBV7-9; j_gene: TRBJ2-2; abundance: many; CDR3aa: ASSLGGLASGELF
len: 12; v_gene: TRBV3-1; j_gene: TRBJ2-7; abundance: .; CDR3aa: ASSQDSTGYEQY
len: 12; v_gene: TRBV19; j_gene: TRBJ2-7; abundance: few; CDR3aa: ASSIGNSQDEQY
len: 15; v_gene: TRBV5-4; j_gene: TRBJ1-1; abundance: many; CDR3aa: ASSVRRVNAEAFEAF
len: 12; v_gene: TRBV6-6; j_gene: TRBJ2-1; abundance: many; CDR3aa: ASNTGLALAEQF
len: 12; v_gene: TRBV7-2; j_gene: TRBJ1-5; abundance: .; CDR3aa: ASSLGQGSQPQH
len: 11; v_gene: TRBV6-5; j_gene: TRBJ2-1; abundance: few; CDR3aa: ASSSGRANEQF
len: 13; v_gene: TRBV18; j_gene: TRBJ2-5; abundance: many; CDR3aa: ASSPLSHAGETQY
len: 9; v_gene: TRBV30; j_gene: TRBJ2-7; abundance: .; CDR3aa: AWGDSYEQY
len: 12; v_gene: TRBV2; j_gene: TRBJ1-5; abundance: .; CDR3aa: ASRAGTSNQPQH
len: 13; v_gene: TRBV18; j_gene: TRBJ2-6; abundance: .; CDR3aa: ASSPVTAATNVLT
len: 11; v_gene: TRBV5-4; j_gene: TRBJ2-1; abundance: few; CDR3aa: ASRGGGDNEQF
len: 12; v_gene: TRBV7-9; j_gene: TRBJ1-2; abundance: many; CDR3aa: ASSFRTILYGYT
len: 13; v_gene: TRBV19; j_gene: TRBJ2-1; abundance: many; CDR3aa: ASSIVGQGDNEQF
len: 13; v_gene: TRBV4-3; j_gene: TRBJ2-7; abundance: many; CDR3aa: ASSQGTGSSYEQY
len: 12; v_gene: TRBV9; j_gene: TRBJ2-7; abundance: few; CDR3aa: ASSVGGNSYEQY
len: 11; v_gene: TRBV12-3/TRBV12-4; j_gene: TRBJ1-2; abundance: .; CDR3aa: ASTTTGHYGYT
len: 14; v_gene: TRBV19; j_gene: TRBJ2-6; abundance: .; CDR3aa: ASSPWTSSGANVLT
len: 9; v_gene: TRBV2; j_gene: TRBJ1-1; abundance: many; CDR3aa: ASNSNTEAF
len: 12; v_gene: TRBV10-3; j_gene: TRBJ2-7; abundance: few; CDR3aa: AISAGAGVNEQY